These T cell receptor beta chains were read from a single sample in a study of response to subunit inactivated influenza vaccine. MiXCR, applied by TCRdb to the RT-PCR reads, yields one record per CDR3 protein. The sample has roughly 670,000 distinct CDR3 sequences; around 15% are singletons. Sequencing used PBMCs from blood, obtained roughly 15 days before vaccination. All receptors come from a man between 50 and 59 years old who received an inactivated influenza vaccine. CDR3s include the opening cysteine and the closing phenylalanine or tryptophan. A D gene is named only where the DNA matches it firmly. Size tells how often a clone was seen (once, few, many) or the class of an expanded clone, and some rows leave it out.

V gene,clone size,D gene,J gene,CDR3 protein,CDR3 DNA
TRBV5-1,few,-,TRBJ2-7,CASSLSDSEQYF,TGCGCCAGCAGCTTGTCGGATTCCGAGCAGTACTTC
TRBV4-3,few,-,TRBJ2-1,CASSQDASAVWQFF,TGCGCCAGCAGCCAAGATGCTAGCGCCGTCTGGCAGTTCTTC
TRBV3-1,-,TRBD2,TRBJ2-5,CASSPSGRAGVGETQYF,TGTGCCAGCAGCCCGAGCGGGAGGGCCGGGGTCGGCGAGACCCAGTACTTC
TRBV28,few,-,TRBJ2-1,CASSRTLGRGLLGEQFF,TGTGCCAGCAGTCGGACTTTGGGGAGAGGGCTTCTCGGTGAGCAGTTCTTC
TRBV20-1,-,-,TRBJ2-4,CSANLGLAKNIQYF,TGCAGTGCCAACCTAGGACTAGCCAAAAACATTCAGTACTTC
TRBV2,few,-,TRBJ1-5,CASSGGSTAQPQHF,TGTGCCAGCAGTGGGGGAAGCACAGCTCAGCCCCAGCATTTT
TRBV18,-,-,TRBJ2-1,CASSPYTGTYNEQFF,TGTGCCAGCTCACCATACACCGGAACCTACAATGAGCAGTTCTTC
TRBV2,many,-,TRBJ1-2,CASNREGSGYTF,TGTGCCAGCAACCGTGAAGGGTCCGGCTACACCTTC
TRBV5-1,many,TRBD1,TRBJ2-1,CASSQDREWEQFF,TGCGCCAGCAGCCAGGACAGGGAATGGGAGCAGTTCTTC
TRBV6-1,once,-,TRBJ2-2,CATHRAYTGELFF,TGTGCCACGCACAGGGCTTACACCGGGGAGCTGTTTTTT
TRBV20-1,-,-,TRBJ2-1,CSAGWGYFNEQFF,TGCAGTGCTGGGTGGGGCTACTTCAATGAGCAGTTCTTC
TRBV29-1,-,-,TRBJ2-7,CSVGQGYSYEQYF,TGCAGCGTTGGTCAGGGTTACTCCTACGAGCAGTACTTC
TRBV7-3,few,-,TRBJ2-1,CASSETAEYNEQFF,TGTGCCAGCAGCGAGACAGCCGAATACAATGAGCAGTTCTTC
TRBV4-3,-,TRBD1,TRBJ2-4,CASSQDRQGRINIQYF,TGCGCCAGCAGCCAAGATAGACAGGGTCGGATAAACATTCAGTACTTC
TRBV20-1,-,-,TRBJ2-6,CSGQDRGANVLTF,TGCAGTGGGCAAGACAGGGGGGCCAACGTCCTGACTTTC
TRBV5-1,few,-,TRBJ2-7,CASSSLTGPMGEQYF,TGCGCCAGCAGCTCTCTCACAGGTCCCATGGGAGAGCAGTACTTC
TRBV24-1,few,-,TRBJ1-1,CAIVASEAFF,TGTGCCATAGTAGCTTCTGAAGCTTTCTTT
TRBV6-1,few,-,TRBJ2-3,CASRNGQFTDTQYF,TGTGCCAGCAGGAATGGACAGTTCACAGATACGCAGTATTTT
TRBV4-3,many,-,TRBJ2-1,CASSNGPYNEQFF,TGCGCCAGCAGCAACGGACCATACAATGAGCAGTTCTTC
TRBV4-1,many,-,TRBJ2-1,CASSQVSGGPSKNEQFF,TGCGCCAGCAGCCAAGTGTCTGGGGGGCCCTCAAAGAATGAGCAGTTCTTC
TRBV10-3,-,TRBD2,TRBJ2-5,CAISDVGGAGETQYF,TGTGCCATCAGTGATGTCGGGGGGGCTGGGGAGACCCAGTACTTC
TRBV25-1,-,-,TRBJ1-2,CASSRLGGPYGYTF,TGTGCCAGCAGCCGCCTCGGTGGGCCCTATGGCTACACCTTC
TRBV3-1,few,TRBD1,TRBJ2-1,CASSQGTGAYNEQFF,TGTGCCAGCAGCCAAGGGACAGGGGCCTACAATGAGCAGTTCTTC
TRBV4-1,few,TRBD1,TRBJ1-6,CASSAGPGQANSPLHF,TGCGCCAGCAGCGCCGGACCCGGACAGGCAAATTCACCCCTCCACTTT
TRBV7-8,many,TRBD1,TRBJ1-5,CASSLVGPRDREINSNQPQHF,TGTGCCAGCAGCTTAGTAGGACCGCGGGACAGAGAGATTAATAGCAATCAGCCCCAGCATTTT
TRBV7-3,-,-,TRBJ1-6,CASSLTQGSPLHF,TGTGCCAGCAGCTTAACCCAGGGCTCACCCCTCCACTTT
TRBV7-9,many,-,TRBJ1-3,CASSLGSSGNTIYF,TGCGCCAGCAGCTTGGGGAGCTCTGGAAACACCATATATTTT
TRBV19,-,-,TRBJ2-4,CASSFHSSGRRAKNIQYF,TGTGCCAGTAGTTTCCATTCGTCGGGAAGGCGGGCCAAAAACATTCAGTACTTC
TRBV6-1,many,TRBD1,TRBJ2-7,CASNEGGNGYEQYF,TGTGCCAGCAATGAAGGGGGCAATGGTTACGAGCAGTACTTC
TRBV21-1,few,-,TRBJ2-1,CASTGSGAYNEQFF,TGTGCCAGCACTGGCAGCGGGGCCTACAATGAGCAGTTCTTC
TRBV18,once,TRBD1,TRBJ1-2,CASSPTGAGYGYTF,TGTGCCAGCTCACCGACAGGGGCAGGGTATGGCTACACCTTC
TRBV5-1,few,TRBD2,TRBJ2-1,CASSLLAGFAYNEQFF,TGCGCCAGCAGCTTGCTAGCGGGGTTCGCCTACAATGAGCAGTTCTTC
TRBV20-1,-,-,TRBJ2-7,CSASPPPGQGTSYEQYF,TGCAGTGCTAGTCCTCCGCCGGGGCAGGGAACCTCCTACGAGCAGTACTTC
TRBV20-1,-,TRBD1,TRBJ2-3,CSARDPGQGADTQYF,TGCAGTGCTAGAGATCCGGGACAGGGTGCAGATACGCAGTATTTT
TRBV5-1,-,TRBD2,TRBJ2-5,CASSLASSGGPQETQYF,TGCGCCAGCAGCTTGGCTTCCTCGGGGGGACCGCAAGAGACCCAGTACTTC
TRBV7-8,few,-,TRBJ2-1,CASSLKVSSYNEQFF,TGTGCCAGCAGCTTAAAGGTCAGCTCCTACAATGAGCAGTTCTTC
TRBV5-1,few,TRBD1,TRBJ2-2,CASSYTGETGELFF,TGCGCCAGCAGCTATACAGGGGAGACCGGGGAGCTGTTTTTT
TRBV7-2,few,TRBD1,TRBJ2-1,CASSREQGSEQFF,TGTGCCAGCAGTCGGGAACAGGGGAGTGAGCAGTTCTTC
TRBV27,many,TRBD1,TRBJ1-1,CASSLSTGVNTEAFF,TGTGCCAGCAGTTTATCGACAGGGGTTAACACTGAAGCTTTCTTT
TRBV2,-,-,TRBJ2-5,CASSEVMGETQYF,TGTGCCAGCAGTGAAGTGATGGGAGAGACCCAGTACTTC
TRBV3-1,few,TRBD2,TRBJ2-5,CASSQVVRGHQRDRRETQYF,TGTGCCAGCAGCCAAGTAGTAAGGGGTCACCAGCGGGATCGAAGGGAGACCCAGTACTTC
TRBV2,once,TRBD1,TRBJ2-2,CASSALSGTGNTGELFF,TGTGCCAGCAGTGCCCTCTCCGGGACAGGGAACACCGGGGAGCTGTTTTTT
TRBV10-3,-,-,TRBJ2-1,CAISESDEQFF,TGTGCCATCAGTGAGTCGGATGAGCAGTTCTTC
TRBV24-1,once,-,TRBJ2-5,CATSDPRQPQETQYF,TGTGCCACCAGTGACCCGAGACAGCCACAAGAGACCCAGTACTTC
TRBV7-9,few,TRBD1,TRBJ2-5,CASSARTGWETQYF,TGTGCCAGCAGCGCTAGGACAGGGTGGGAGACCCAGTACTTC
TRBV3-1,-,-,TRBJ2-7,CASSQEGSGYEQYF,TGTGCCAGCAGCCAAGAAGGGAGCGGGTACGAGCAGTACTTC
TRBV6-2/TRBV6-3,few,-,TRBJ1-5,CASRGQYSNQPQHF,TGTGCCAGCAGGGGACAATATAGCAATCAGCCCCAGCATTTT
TRBV5-1,many,TRBD1,TRBJ2-3,CASSINTGGTDTQYF,TGCGCCAGCAGCATAAATACAGGGGGCACAGATACGCAGTATTTT
TRBV10-3,few,TRBD2,TRBJ2-7,CAISEGGTSGYEQYF,TGTGCCATCAGTGAAGGTGGGACTAGCGGCTACGAGCAGTACTTC
TRBV5-1,few,TRBD2,TRBJ2-3,CASSSGLKVVDTQYF,TGCGCCAGCAGCTCGGGACTAAAGGTCGTTGATACGCAGTATTTT
TRBV12-3/TRBV12-4,few,-,TRBJ2-5,CASRRLKGETQYF,TGTGCCAGCAGACGACTCAAGGGGGAGACCCAGTACTTC